The 5 T cell receptor beta chains given below trace back to one sample, sequenced in a study of human T cells and chemical hapten exposure. Time point given: patch test 1, 2 weeks after DPC sensitization. Treatment defined: therapeutic diphenylcyclopropenone sensitization with weekly scalp DPC. TCRdb reanalysed the RACE reads using MiXCR and keeps one entry per CDR3 protein. The sample yields approximately 350,000 distinct CDR3 sequences, approximately 6.3% seen once. The source material was whole blood, sampled in connection with sensitization to the hapten diphenylcyclopropenone (DPC). The receptors were gathered from a woman aged 18-29 years with alopecia areata. Some clones in this sample may be carry-over from other donors' samples.

V usage is TRBV5-1 and J usage is TRBJ1-4; D uncertain. Germline loops: CDR1 SGHRS, CDR2 YFSETQ. V was shortened by 7 bases and J by 7 bases, with 14 bases between the two germline ends. This CDR3 spans 13 amino acids. Here the CDR3 reads CASAAEEGEKLFF. CDR3 coding DNA: TGCGCCAGCGCTGCGGAGGAAGGTGAAAAACTGTTTTTT. The full variable domain, its missing parts supplied by reference TRBV5-1 and TRBJ1-4, is KAGVTQTPRYLIKTRGQQVTLSCSPISGHRSVSWYQQTPGQGLQFLFEYFSETQRNKGNFPGRFSGRQFSNSRSEMNVSTLELGDSALYLCASAAEEGEKLFFGSGTQLSVL.

The rearrangement joins TRBV10-3 to TRBJ2-1; 8 bases align to TRBD2. Germline CDR1 and CDR2: ENHRY and SYGVKD. The trim removed 0 bases at V and 8 bases at J, leaving 9 bases unmatched. The CDR3 length is 16 residues. The DNA for the CDR3 is TGTGCCATCAGTGAGTCGCTAGTCGGGGGGGTCGATGAGCAGTTCTTC. This sequence encodes CAISESLVGGVDEQFF.

This clonotype was picked up many times. The junction differs from germline at one of its ends, possibly a read error. This chain connects TRBV7-9 to TRBJ1-4; 7 bases line up with TRBD1. Germline loops: CDR1 SEHNR, CDR2 FQNEAQ (reference sequence). CDR3 size: 14 residues. The CDR3 DNA reads as TGTGCCAGCAGCCGGGGACAGACTACTGAAAAACTGTTTTTT. Its translation: CASSRGQTTEKLFF.

This clonotype showed up many times. The chain recombines TRBV11-2 with TRBJ1-5; 7 bases align to TRBD1. Germline V lookup: CDR1 SGHAT, CDR2 FQNNGV. With 2 bases clipped from V and 10 bases from J, the junction kept 2 bases outside the gene matches. This CDR3 spans 12 amino acids. The CDR3 loop reads CASSLRGGPQHF. CDR3 DNA: TGTGCCAGCAGCTTACGAGGGGGCCCCCAGCATTTT.

This clonotype has a count of ten or more. The chain recombines TRBV12-3 or TRBV12-4 with TRBJ2-7, with TRBD2 as a possible D gene (6 bases). The CDR3 is 13 amino acids. V lost 3 bases and J lost 4, with 10 bases in between. The CDR3: CASSFGGRYEQYF. The DNA for the CDR3 is TGTGCCAGCAGTTTTGGGGGGAGGTACGAGCAGTACTTC.